These T cell receptor beta chains were read from a single sample in a study of OX40 agonist ivuxolimab in advanced cancers. Profiling relied on immunoSEQ multiplex PCR, and the TCRdb table lists in-frame clones only, not all of them. Of roughly 59,000 clones in the sample, approximately 84% were seen once. The sample here was CD4+ or CD8+ T cells sorted from blood, taken in a trial of the OX40 agonist ivuxolimab. These receptor sequences come from an adult with an advanced solid tumor such as melanoma, head and neck, liver or kidney cancer. The CDR3 runs from the conserved cysteine through the conserved F or W. The D gene is left open where the match is weak. The listing skips clone size in some rows; elsewhere it reads once, few, many or a size class.

V gene: TRBV18
clone size: NA
D gene: NA
J gene: TRBJ1-5
CDR3 protein: CASSPGGDQPQHF
CDR3 DNA: TGTGCCAGCTCACCCGGAGGGGATCAGCCCCAGCATTTT

V gene: TRBV9
clone size: NA
D gene: NA
J gene: TRBJ1-1
CDR3 protein: CASSVAPGRAGEAFF
CDR3 DNA: TGTGCCAGCAGCGTAGCTCCGGGGAGAGCAGGTGAAGCTTTCTTT

V gene: TRBV18
clone size: NA
D gene: NA
J gene: TRBJ2-7
CDR3 protein: CASSPPRQGNSYEQYF
CDR3 DNA: TGTGCCAGCTCACCACCGAGGCAGGGAAACTCCTACGAGCAGTACTTC

V gene: TRBV2
clone size: NA
D gene: NA
J gene: TRBJ2-5
CDR3 protein: CASTLNQETQYF
CDR3 DNA: TGTGCCAGCACCCTCAACCAAGAGACCCAGTACTTC

V gene: TRBV19
clone size: few
D gene: NA
J gene: TRBJ1-5
CDR3 protein: CASEIGGGNQPQHF
CDR3 DNA: TGTGCCAGTGAAATCGGGGGGGGGAATCAGCCCCAGCATTTT

V gene: TRBV9
clone size: NA
D gene: TRBD2
J gene: TRBJ2-5
CDR3 protein: CASSVGLAEETQYF
CDR3 DNA: TGTGCCAGCAGCGTAGGGCTAGCGGAAGAGACCCAGTACTTC

V gene: TRBV19
clone size: NA
D gene: TRBD1
J gene: TRBJ2-2
CDR3 protein: CASKTGTGGTGELFF
CDR3 DNA: TGTGCCAGCAAAACCGGGACAGGGGGGACCGGGGAGCTGTTTTTT

V gene: TRBV5-1
clone size: NA
D gene: NA
J gene: TRBJ2-5
CDR3 protein: CASSSKQGGETQYF
CDR3 DNA: TGCGCCAGCAGCTCCAAACAGGGAGGGGAGACCCAGTACTTC

V gene: TRBV18
clone size: NA
D gene: TRBD1
J gene: TRBJ2-3
CDR3 protein: CASSIRATGGPQDTQYF
CDR3 DNA: TGTGCCAGCTCAATCCGAGCCACAGGGGGTCCGCAGGATACGCAGTATTTT

V gene: TRBV6-5
clone size: NA
D gene: NA
J gene: TRBJ1-5
CDR3 protein: CASSYARNQPQHF
CDR3 DNA: TGTGCCAGCAGTTACGCACGCAATCAGCCCCAGCATTTT

V gene: TRBV7-8
clone size: NA
D gene: NA
J gene: TRBJ2-2
CDR3 protein: CASSFFGELFF
CDR3 DNA: TGTGCCAGCAGCTTTTTTGGGGAGCTGTTTTTT

V gene: TRBV7-3
clone size: NA
D gene: NA
J gene: TRBJ2-1
CDR3 protein: CASSLAGFTYNEQFF
CDR3 DNA: TGTGCCAGCAGCTTAGCGGGGTTTACCTACAATGAGCAGTTCTTC

V gene: TRBV10-3
clone size: NA
D gene: NA
J gene: TRBJ2-7
CDR3 protein: CAISETGGDYEQYF
CDR3 DNA: TGTGCCATCAGTGAGACCGGGGGCGACTACGAGCAGTACTTC

V gene: TRBV4-1
clone size: NA
D gene: TRBD2
J gene: TRBJ2-1
CDR3 protein: CASSQEVTSGGNEQFF
CDR3 DNA: TGCGCCAGCAGCCAAGAGGTCACTAGCGGGGGGAATGAGCAGTTCTTC